This record concerns one T cell receptor (beta chain) sequence. Its antigen is unidentified. This specimen belongs to a study of regulatory T cells in long-lasting Graves disease. Whole-study findings and limits: New patients shared 950 to 1,000 public clonotypes, fewer than the 2,500 to 3,500 shared by persistent patients.

Stated time point: newly diagnosed GD, antithyroid drugs for less than 3 months. PBMCs provided the RNA from which the TCR library was made. CDR1 SGHAT and CDR2 FQNNGV come from the germline V gene. The CDR3 covers 17 residues. The V and J ends lost 5 bases and 0 bases, in that order; junction bases with no gene match: 5. The TCR beta library used iRepertoire HTBI primers with Arm-PCR amplification of CDR3. From the multiplex PCR reads, TCRdb called clonotypes with MiXCR, one entry per CDR3 protein. The repertoire holds about 430,000 distinct CDR3 sequences, with 14% to 15% as singletons. These same data were also listed under a study on T cells in Graves' hyperthyroidism and ophthalmopathy.

Sequencing used peripheral blood mononuclear cells (PBMCs), obtained at new diagnosis, from a patient treated with antithyroid drugs. This chain joins TRBV11-2 and TRBJ1-6, with 9 bases aligning to TRBD1. The receptor was isolated from a middle-aged woman with Graves disease. DNA of the CDR3: TGTGCCAGCAGCCCCGGGACAGGGAGCTCCTATAATTCACCCCTCCACTTT. Residues: CASSPGTGSSYNSPLHF.